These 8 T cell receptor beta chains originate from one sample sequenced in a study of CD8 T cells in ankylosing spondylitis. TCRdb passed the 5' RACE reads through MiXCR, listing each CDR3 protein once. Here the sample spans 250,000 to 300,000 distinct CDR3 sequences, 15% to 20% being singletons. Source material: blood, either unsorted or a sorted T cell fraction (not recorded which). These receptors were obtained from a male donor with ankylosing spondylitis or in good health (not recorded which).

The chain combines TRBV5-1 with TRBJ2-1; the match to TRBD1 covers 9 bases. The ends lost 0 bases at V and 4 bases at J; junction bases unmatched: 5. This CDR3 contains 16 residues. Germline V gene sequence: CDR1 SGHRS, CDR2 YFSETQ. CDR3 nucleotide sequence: TGCGCCAGCAGCTTGGGGGACAGGGCGATGTACAATGAGCAGTTCTTC. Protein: CASSLGDRAMYNEQFF.

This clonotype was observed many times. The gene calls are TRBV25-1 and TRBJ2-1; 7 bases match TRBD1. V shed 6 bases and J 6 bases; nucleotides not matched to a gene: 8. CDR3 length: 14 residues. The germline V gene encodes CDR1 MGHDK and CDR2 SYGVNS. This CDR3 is CASRGQTVLNEQFF. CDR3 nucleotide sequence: TGTGCCAGCAGGGGACAGACTGTCCTCAATGAGCAGTTCTTC.

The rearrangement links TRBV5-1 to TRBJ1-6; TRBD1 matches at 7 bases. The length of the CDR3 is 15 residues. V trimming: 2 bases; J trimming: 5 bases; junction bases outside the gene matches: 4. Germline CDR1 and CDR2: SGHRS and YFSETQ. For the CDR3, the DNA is TGCGCCAGCAGCTTTACCGGGACAGATAATTCACCCCTCCACTTT. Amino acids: CASSFTGTDNSPLHF. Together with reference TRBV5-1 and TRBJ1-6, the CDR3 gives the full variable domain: KAGVTQTPRYLIKTRGQQVTLSCSPISGHRSVSWYQQTPGQGLQFLFEYFSETQRNKGNFPGRFSGRQFSNSRSEMNVSTLELGDSALYLCASSFTGTDNSPLHFGNGTRLTVT.

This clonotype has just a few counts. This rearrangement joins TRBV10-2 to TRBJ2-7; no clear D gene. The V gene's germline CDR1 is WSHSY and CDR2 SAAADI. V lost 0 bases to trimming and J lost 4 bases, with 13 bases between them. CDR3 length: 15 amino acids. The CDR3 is CASSESASNLYEQYV. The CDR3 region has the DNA TGCGCCAGCAGTGAGTCAGCTAGTAACCTTTACGAGCAGTACGTC.

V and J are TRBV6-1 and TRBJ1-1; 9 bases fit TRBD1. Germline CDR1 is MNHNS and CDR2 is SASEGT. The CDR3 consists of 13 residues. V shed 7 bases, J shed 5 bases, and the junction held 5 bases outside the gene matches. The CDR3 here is CASMGQGGTEAFF. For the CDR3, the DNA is TGTGCCAGCATGGGACAGGGAGGGACTGAAGCTTTCTTT.

The CDR3 spells CASSAGTEYGYTF. Here the CDR3 DNA reads TGTGCCAGCAGTGCGGGGACAGAGTATGGCTACACCTTC. The rearrangement joins TRBV6-6 to TRBJ1-2; TRBD1 matches 7 bases. The CDR3 extends over 13 amino acids. Germline-derived CDR1 and CDR2 are MNHNY and SVGAGI (reference sequence). The V and J ends lost 5 bases and 5 bases, in that order; junction bases with no gene match: 5.

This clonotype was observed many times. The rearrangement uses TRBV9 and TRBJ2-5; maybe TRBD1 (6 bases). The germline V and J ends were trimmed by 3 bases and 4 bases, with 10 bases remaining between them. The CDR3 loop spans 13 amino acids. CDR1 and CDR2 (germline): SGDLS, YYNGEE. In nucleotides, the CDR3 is TGTGCCAGCAGCGGGGACAATCCAGAGACCCAGTACTTC. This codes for CASSGDNPETQYF.

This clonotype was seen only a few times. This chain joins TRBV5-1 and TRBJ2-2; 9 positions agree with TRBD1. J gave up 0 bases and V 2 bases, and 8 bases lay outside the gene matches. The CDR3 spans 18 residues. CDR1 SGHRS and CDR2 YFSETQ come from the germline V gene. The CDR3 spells CASSLRGQGNSNTGELFF. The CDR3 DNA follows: TGCGCCAGCAGCTTAAGGGGACAGGGCAATTCGAACACCGGGGAGCTGTTTTTT.